This T cell receptor beta chain was sequenced for a study of Graves' ophthalmopathy and Graves' hyperthyroidism. In the study overall: No treatment had been given when peripheral blood was collected at initial diagnosis.

This clonotype appeared many times. Germline V gene data show CDR1 as MNHEY and CDR2 as SMNVEV (reference sequence). The germline V and J ends were trimmed by 1 base and 3 bases, with 8 bases remaining between them. There are 14 residues in the CDR3. Exclusion applied to patients with other autoimmune diseases, uncontrolled infections, pregnancy or lactation. The PBMC fraction was derived from around 10 ml of fresh peripheral blood. As the template, RNA transcripts were used to amplify TCR beta CDR3 regions. Investigators did first-round RT-PCR with HTBI primers, then second-round multiplex PCR. TCRdb independently ran MiXCR on the multiplex PCR reads; one entry per CDR3 protein. Of 620,000 or so distinct CDR3 sequences in the sample, 22% are singletons; the top ten hold about 6.6%.

This clonotype was obtained from a woman under 30 with stable Graves' hyperthyroidism. Some clones in this sample may be carry-over from other donors' samples. J is TRBJ2-3 and V is TRBV27; D call uncertain. Material for sequencing was peripheral blood. The CDR3 nucleotides are TGTGCCAGCAGTTTATTTGCGGTAACAGATACGCAGTATTTT. Protein sequence: CASSLFAVTDTQYF.